This TCR beta chain was recorded in a study of TIL therapy for anti-PD-1-resistant metastatic lung cancer. Whole-study findings and limits: The cohort had more treatment-naive, never-smoker and oncogene-addicted patients than typical.

This clone was seen only once. Its antigen remains unknown. The sample's time point: pre-treatment sample, taken before nivolumab and TIL therapy. The tumor samples were excised metastases, mostly pleural nodules or supraclavicular lymph nodes. The CDR3 spans 15 residues. Unmatched junction bases numbered 4, after V lost 6 bases and J lost 5 bases. Germline V gene lookup returns CDR1 ENHRY and CDR2 SYGVKD. Sequencing used immunoSEQ v3. Survey-level samples got 1.5 million to 2 million read pairs; deep-level samples got roughly 5-6.5 million. The repertoire was sequenced with immunoSEQ multiplex PCR; TCRdb's copy has only in-frame clones and lacks some. The sample comprises 45,000 to 50,000 clones, about three quarters of which are singletons, and 5.6% rests with the top ten.

The material was tumor tissue, obtained at baseline. This receptor was taken from a person between 30 and 79 years old with non-small cell lung cancer. J is TRBJ2-5 and V is TRBV10-3, with 15 bases lining up with TRBD2. CDR3 nucleotide sequence: TGTGCCATCAGAGCGGGACTAGCGGGAGGTGAGACCCAGTACTTC. Translating gives CAIRAGLAGGETQYF.